The 2 T cell receptor beta chains given below trace back to one sample, sequenced in a study of blood T cell repertoires in COVID-19. The protocol was immunoSEQ multiplex PCR, while the TCRdb copy is restricted to in-frame clones and leaves out a portion. The data hold 110,000 or so clones, with 70% to 90% observed a single time. Sequencing input: peripheral blood. These receptors were collected from an older woman with acute or convalescent COVID-19.

The genes are TRBV7-9 and TRBJ2-1, with 11 bases matching TRBD1. This CDR3 is built from 12 residues. Germline loops: CDR1 SEHNR, CDR2 FQNEAQ (reference sequence). The trim removed 8 bases at V and 7 bases at J, leaving 1 base unmatched. The CDR3 spells CASGQGANEQFF. CDR3 DNA sequence: TGTGCCAGCGGACAGGGGGCAAATGAGCAGTTCTTC.

This clone has a handful of counts. V gene TRBV18 combines with J gene TRBJ1-1; 7 bases are a match to TRBD1. V lost 5 bases, J lost 3 bases, and 12 bases stayed unmatched. This CDR3 is 16 amino acids long. Germline V lookup: CDR1 KGHSH, CDR2 LQKENI. CDR3 amino acids: CASSVGQVVRDTEAFF. The CDR3 DNA follows: TGTGCCAGCTCAGTCGGACAGGTCGTGCGGGACACTGAAGCTTTCTTT.